Sequencing of this TCR beta chain was carried out in a study of monozygotic twins with inflammatory bowel disease (dated by TCRdb to between 2017 and 2020). Regarding the study in general: The complete study included about 30 monozygotic twin pairs: 19 IBD-discordant Danish pairs and nine German pairs, of which four were IBD-concordant and five were IBD-discordant. The search for disease-associated traits relied mainly on comparing, within discordant pairs, IBD patients with their genetically identical healthy co-twins. Each individual had, on average, about 151 000 unique TCRalpha sequences and 181 000 unique TCRbeta sequences available for analysis. On the study overall, not on this receptor specifically: Measured by the inverse Simpson index, TCRbeta repertoire diversity was lower in IBD patients than in their healthy co-twins. Compared with healthy twins, IBD patients had fewer clonotypes in common with other individuals, a difference most pronounced in patients showing signs of disease activity. Differing immunosuppressive treatments among patients may have added background noise and inter-individual variability to the repertoires. The analysis was unable to tell apart different T cell subtypes. No single strong signal or clonotype linked to IBD turned up in the results, so the idea that one exists was not supported. No difference in repertoire similarity was observed between concordant and discordant twins, possibly owing to limited statistical power.

The CDR3 has 13 amino acids, counting the end cysteine and phenylalanine. The DNA is not on file. Reading the germline V gene (reference sequence) gives CDR1 GTSNPN and CDR2 SVGIG. The library was obtained by 5' RACE. Each TCR library was prepared from around 3,200 ng of total RNA. For each sample, cDNA synthesis with SMARTScribe reverse transcriptase was split into eight separate reactions. During cDNA synthesis, template switching was used to introduce unique molecular identifiers that contained a 6-nucleotide sample barcode. Two nested PCRs of roughly 16 and 10 cycles amplified the TCRalpha and TCRbeta cDNA, and bead purification followed each PCR. Before amplification, the cDNA was treated with uracil DNA-glycosylase and purified using the QIAquick PCR purification kit. The second PCR added Illumina TruSeq-compatible adapters along with sample-specific barcodes. TapeStation and Qubit were used to check library quality and concentration, and 5 ng of each library was pooled. Sequencing of the pooled libraries was done on an Illumina HiSeq2500 single-index Rapid Run using custom sequencing primers and 2 x 100 bp reads. The source study handled its data this way. PCR and sequencing errors were corrected by UMI-based consensus assembly using MiGEC version 1.2.6. V(D)J alignment, clonotype assembly and CDR3 extraction were performed with MiXCR version 2.1.1. To normalise gene usage, clonotype sharing and MAIT/NKT TCR abundance, the top 1000, 10 000 and 20 000 clonotypes in each sample were analysed. Diversity was computed as the inverse Simpson index with the vegan R package after downsampling to 27 000 UMIs. Paired Mann-Whitney U tests on discordant twin pairs were used, with Benjamini-Hochberg multiple-testing correction. One entry per CDR3 protein sequence results from the TCRdb reprocessing of the reads, with DNA left out. These V and J calls are TCRdb output, not the study's own analysis. The sample's clone listing holds roughly 300,000 distinct CDR3 sequences. Together, the top ten hold approximately 5.9% of the sample.

Notes on this clonotype: It lacks a known antigen.

From each donor, an approximately 2.5 ml peripheral blood sample was collected into PAXgene tubes and kept at -80 degrees C. Total RNA was isolated from whole blood with the PAXgene blood miRNA kit on an automated QIAcube, without T cell sorting. Peripheral blood from monozygotic twin pairs, either concordant or discordant for inflammatory bowel disease, underwent deep TCRalpha and TCRbeta repertoire profiling that used unique molecular barcoding. Smoking habits were recorded for all twin pairs, with individuals classified as current, former or never smokers. Material: blood. This chain joins TRBV30 to TRBJ2-7; checking the TCRdb D call of TRBD1 is not possible without DNA. The clonotype originates from a human donor with ulcerative colitis or Crohn's disease, or a healthy co-twin of an affected twin (not recorded which). The CDR3 reads CAWSVPGPFEQYF.